Below are 23 T cell receptor beta chains sequenced from a single sample in a study of tumor and adjacent non-tumor tissue in lung cancer. The library came from three nested PCR rounds adapted from ARM-PCR protocols. TCRdb re-analysed the multiplex PCR reads in MiXCR, keeping a single row per CDR3 protein. The table lists under 250,000 distinct CDR3 sequences, 70% to 75% of them singletons, with 20% to 25% in the top ten. No cell sorting was done before RNA was extracted from the tissue. The material sequenced was lung tumor tissue. These TCRs come from a man in his fifties or sixties with non-small cell lung cancer.

Remarks on this clonotype: A read error may explain this, as a much larger clone is one base away. The chain combines TRBV20-1 with TRBJ1-1; 8 bases match TRBD1. Germline V lookup: CDR1 DFQATT, CDR2 SNEGSKA (reference sequence). This CDR3 has 12 residues. The CDR3 here is CSARDRDTGAFF. In DNA form, the CDR3 reads TGCAGTGCTAGGGACAGGGACACTGGAGCTTTCTTT.

Comments on this clonotype: This may arise from a read error, as a much more abundant clone is one base away. V gene TRBV20-1 combines with J gene TRBJ2-1; D possibly matches TRBD1 or TRBD2 (6 bases each). CDR3 length equals 16 residues. Per germline, CDR1 DFQATT and CDR2 SNEGSKA (reference sequence). Here the CDR3 DNA reads TGCAGTGCTAGAGGGGGGGACACTCCCTCCTACAAAGAGCAGTTCTTC. It is translated as CSARGGDTPSYKEQFF.

On this clonotype itself: A read error may produce the germline difference seen at one junction end. The CDR3 nucleotides are TGTGCCAGCAGCTCCCGGGGAGTGGAAGGATACAGAGCCGGGGAACTGTTTTTT. Translating gives CASSSRGVEGYRAGELFF. The chain combines TRBV11-3 with TRBJ2-2; D possibly corresponds to TRBD2 (5 bases). Germline V gene sequence: CDR1 SGHNT, CDR2 YENEEA. The CDR3 loop spans 18 amino acids.

Concerning this clonotype itself: A much bigger clone sits one base away, suggesting this may be a read error. The CDR3 does not end in the conserved phenylalanine or tryptophan, so this is likely a read error. The V gene is TRBV6-1, the J gene TRBJ2-6, with 8 bases lining up with TRBD1. J lost 0 bases, V lost 5 bases, and 3 bases had no gene match. Germline CDR1 and CDR2: MNHNS and SASEGT. This CDR3 comprises 16 residues. In nucleotides, the CDR3 is TGTGCCAGCAGTAAGACAGGGGACTCTGGGGCCAACGTCCTGACTATC. Its protein product is CASSKTGDSGANVLTI.

To note about this clonotype: Given a much more abundant clone one base away, this may be a read error. This chain joins TRBV10-2 and TRBJ1-6; 7 bases map to TRBD1. Trimming took 7 bases from V and 11 from J; bases not matched to a gene: 17. The CDR3 sequence is 16 residues long. CDR1 and CDR2 (germline): WSHSY, SAAADI. The CDR3: CASTWGRTGETPPLHF. The CDR3 DNA reads TGCGCCAGCACCTGGGGTAGGACAGGAGAAACTCCACCCCTCCACTTT.

The chain employs TRBV12-3 or TRBV12-4 and TRBJ1-2; unclear D gene. There are 14 residues in the CDR3. V lost 5 bases and J lost 7, with 17 bases in between. The CDR3 coding sequence is TGTGCCAGCAGTAGGAGTGGGCGTTTGGCTGGCTACACCTTC. Protein product: CASSRSGRLAGYTF.

This clonotype was seen repeatedly, ten times or more. The chain links TRBV29-1 to TRBJ1-4; D is unclear. This CDR3 has 13 residues. CDR1 is SQVTM, CDR2 ANQGSEA, per germline. The germline V and J ends were trimmed by 4 bases and 3 bases, with 9 bases remaining between them. CDR3 protein: CSVGVSPNEKLFF. CDR3 bases: TGCAGCGTTGGGGTCAGCCCTAATGAAAAACTGTTTTTT.

On this clonotype: A much larger clonotype is one base distant, so this may be a read error. V usage is TRBV7-3 and J usage is TRBJ2-3; a possible D gene is TRBD1 (6 bases). The V end was cut by 2 bases, the J end by 8 bases, with 17 bases between. The germline V gene has CDR1 SGHTA and CDR2 FQGTGA. The length of the CDR3 is 15 residues. The CDR3 loop reads CASSLGGSPPGTQYF. The DNA of the CDR3 is TGTGCCAGCAGCTTAGGGGGCAGCCCCCCAGGTACGCAGTATTTT.

Points on this clonotype: A read error may be the cause here, since a much bigger clone is one base away. The CDR3 is CASSQSTGVRVDEAFF. The CDR3 DNA follows: TGCGCCAGCAGCCAGTCGACAGGGGTAAGAGTGGATGAAGCTTTCTTT. The rearrangement joins TRBV4-1 to TRBJ1-1; TRBD1 matches at 8 bases. The CDR3 runs to 16 residues. In germline, CDR1 is MGHRA, CDR2 YSYEKL. J gave up 7 bases and V 3 bases, and 13 bases lay outside the gene matches.

The chain joins TRBV20-1 to TRBJ1-2, with D possibly TRBD1 on 5 matching bases. The CDR3 contains 14 residues. Trimming cost V 7 bases and J 7 bases, with 22 bases left between them. Per germline, CDR1 DFQATT and CDR2 SNEGSKA (reference sequence). CDR3 DNA: TGCAGTGTTAGGGCCGGGACCTTGGCGGGTGGCTACACCTTC. Translated: CSVRAGTLAGGYTF.

There are many counts of this clonotype. The chain carries TRBV12-3 or TRBV12-4 and TRBJ2-4, with TRBD1 matching 7 bases. The trim removed 1 base at V and 6 bases at J, leaving 6 bases unmatched. The CDR3 is 15 amino acids. CDR3 protein: CASSLGGGAGNIQYF. Here the CDR3 DNA reads TGTGCCAGCAGTTTAGGAGGGGGCGCAGGAAACATTCAGTACTTC.

Comment on this clonotype: The junction shows a germline mismatch at one end, possibly a read error. The chain employs TRBV6-5 and TRBJ2-2; 8 nucleotides align to TRBD2. Germline assignment: CDR1 MNHEY and CDR2 SVGAGI. CDR3 length equals 16 residues. CDR3 sequence reads: CAGSFQTSASTGELFF. The CDR3, as DNA: TGTGCCGGCAGCTTCCAGACTAGCGCGAGCACCGGGGAGCTGTTTTTT.

As concerns this clonotype: One base away lies a much larger clone, so this may be a sequencing read error. The CDR3 DNA reads TGTGCCAGCAGTTTACGGACAGGGCTCTCTGGAAACACCATATATTTT. It translates to CASSLRTGLSGNTIYF. The genes are TRBV12-3 or TRBV12-4 and TRBJ1-3; 8 bases agree with TRBD1. The trim removed 2 bases at V and 0 bases at J, leaving 3 bases unmatched. This CDR3 comprises 16 residues.

Remarks on this clonotype: No conserved phenylalanine or tryptophan ends this CDR3, so it is likely a read error. This rearrangement joins TRBV2 to TRBJ2-3; D is ambiguous. The CDR3 covers 14 residues. CDR1 is SNHLY and CDR2 is FYNNEI in the germline V gene. In DNA form, the CDR3 reads TGTACCAGCAGTGAAGGGAACGACGGAGATACGCAGTATTAT. Encoded protein: CTSSEGNDGDTQYY.

Notes on this clonotype: An end of the junction differs from the germline gene, which may be a read error. The rearrangement uses TRBV11-2 and TRBJ2-3, with TRBD2 matching over 8 bases. The CDR3 length is 15 residues. Germline assignment: CDR1 SGHAT and CDR2 FQNNGV. This CDR3 reads CDSSLGTRSPDTQYF. CDR3 nucleotide sequence: TGTGACAGCAGCTTGGGGACTAGATCACCAGATACGCAGTATTTT.

In regard to this clonotype: Sequence at one end of the junction differs from germline and may be a read error. The chain combines TRBV6-5 with TRBJ2-6; 8 bases are a match to TRBD2. Germline V gene lookup returns CDR1 MNHEY and CDR2 SVGAGI. The CDR3 is made up of 17 amino acids. As DNA, the CDR3 is TGTGCCAGCAGTTCAGCGGGGGCCAGCTCTGGGGCCAACGTACTGACTTTC. Encoded protein: CASSSAGASSGANVLTF.

This clonotype has just a few counts. J is TRBJ2-3 and V is TRBV20-1; D ambiguous. V gave up 1 base and J gave up 2 bases, with 10 bases separating them. Germline CDR1 DFQATT, CDR2 SNEGSKA (reference sequence). This CDR3 comprises 14 residues. CDR3 in DNA: TGCAGTGCTAGAGGTGGGCTTTTCACAGATACGCAGTATTTT. This encodes CSARGGLFTDTQYF.

Concerning this clonotype: Compared with germline, one end of the junction differs, possibly owing to a read error. The chain is built from TRBV4-3 and TRBJ2-1; D unclear. The CDR3 has 14 residues. The germline V gene encodes CDR1 LGHNA and CDR2 YSLEER. CDR3 sequence reads: CASSQVGQFHELFF. The CDR3 coding sequence is TGCGCCAGCAGCCAAGTAGGGCAGTTCCATGAGCTGTTCTTC.

The V call is TRBV6-5, the J call TRBJ2-7; tentatively, D is TRBD1 (6 bases). Germline-derived CDR1 and CDR2 are MNHEY and SVGAGI. The CDR3 runs to 14 residues. The CDR3 DNA reads as TGTGCCAGCAGCCTCCGGGACACGACCTACGAGCAATACGTC. Its translation: CASSLRDTTYEQYV.

The chain links TRBV19 to TRBJ1-5; 7 bases are a match to TRBD1. Germline V gene sequence: CDR1 LNHDA, CDR2 SQIVND (reference sequence). Trimming cost V 6 bases and J 3 bases; bases outside gene matches: 8. The CDR3 totals 15 residues. The CDR3 DNA reads TGTGCCAGTAGGACGGGGACAGAATACAATCAGCCCCAGCATTTT. Residues: CASRTGTEYNQPQHF.

As to this clonotype: A much larger clone differs from this one at a single base, so this may be a read error. J is TRBJ2-1 and V is TRBV12-5; the D is unclear. The CDR3 extends over 12 amino acids. The germline V gene has CDR1 LGHNT and CDR2 FRNRAP. In nucleotides, the CDR3 is TGTGCTAGTGGCCACCGGAGAAATGAGCACTTCTTC. This gives the protein CASGHRRNEHFF.

As to this clonotype: With a much larger clone just one base away, this may be a read error. The conserved phenylalanine or tryptophan normally closing the CDR3 is absent here, so this likely arose from a read error. The V call is TRBV6-1, the J call TRBJ1-4; D is perhaps TRBD1 (5 bases). Per germline, CDR1 MNHNS and CDR2 SASEGT. With 1 base removed from V and 8 bases from J, the gap between germline ends came to 11 bases. CDR3 size: 14 residues. The CDR3 nucleotides read TGTGCCAGCAGTGAAGGTCAGGGAGGAGAAAAACTGTTTCTT. This translates into CASSEGQGGEKLFL.

About this clonotype itself: A much larger clonotype is one base distant, so this may be a read error. The chain has TRBV6-2 or TRBV6-3 and TRBJ1-2, with D possibly matching TRBD1 (5 bases). With 10 bases removed from V and 5 bases from J, the gap between germline ends came to 17 bases. The CDR3 sequence is 13 residues long. From germline, CDR1 is MNHEY and CDR2 SVGEGT. The CDR3 nucleotides read TGTGCCAACACCGACACGGGGCGATATGGCTACACCTTC. This sequence encodes CANTDTGRYGYTF.